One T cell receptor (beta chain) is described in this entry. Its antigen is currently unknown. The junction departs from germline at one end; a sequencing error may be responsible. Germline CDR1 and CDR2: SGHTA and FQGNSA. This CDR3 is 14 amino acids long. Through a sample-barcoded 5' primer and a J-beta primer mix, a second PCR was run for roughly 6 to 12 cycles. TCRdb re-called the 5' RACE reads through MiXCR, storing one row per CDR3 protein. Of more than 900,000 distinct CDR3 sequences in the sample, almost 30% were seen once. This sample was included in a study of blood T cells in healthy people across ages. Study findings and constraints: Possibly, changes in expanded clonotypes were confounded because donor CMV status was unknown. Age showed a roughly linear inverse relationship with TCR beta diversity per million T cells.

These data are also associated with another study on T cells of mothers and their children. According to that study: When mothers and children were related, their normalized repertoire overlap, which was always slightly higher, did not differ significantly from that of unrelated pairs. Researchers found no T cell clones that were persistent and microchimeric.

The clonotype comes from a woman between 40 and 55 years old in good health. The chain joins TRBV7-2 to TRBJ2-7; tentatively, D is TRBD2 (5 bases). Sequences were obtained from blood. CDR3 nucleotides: TGTGCCAGTAGCTGGACGAGGGCTTCCTACGAGCAGTACTTC. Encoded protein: CASSWTRASYEQYF.